This TCR beta chain comes out of a study of blood T cells in healthy people across ages. The CDR3 has 15 residues. CDR1 and CDR2 (germline): SQVTM, ANQGSEA. Whole-study results and caveats: Conclusively comparing naive with antigen-experienced cells was impossible with unsorted PBMCs.

This clonotype was seen a single time. Its antigen is not known. A second PCR of 7 to 11 cycles used a sample-barcoded 5' primer and a J-beta primer mix. TCRdb redid the calling of the 5' RACE reads with MiXCR, one entry per CDR3 protein. The table shows 600,000 to 850,000 distinct CDR3 sequences, with roughly 41% occurring only once. Sequences were obtained from blood. The gene calls are TRBV29-1 and TRBJ2-1; tentative D call: TRBD2 (5 bases). The J call is doubtful: the DNA matches TRBJ2-7 better. The receptor was isolated from a woman between 55 and 75 years old in good health. The CDR3 here is CSVVFGIPSYNEQYF. As DNA, the CDR3 is TGCAGCGTTGTCTTCGGGATACCCTCCTACAATGAGCAGTACTTC.